The source of this T cell receptor (beta chain) is a study of CD8 T cells in Susac syndrome. The CDR3 consists of 19 residues. CDR1 is KGHDR and CDR2 is SFDVKD in the germline V gene. Trimming removed 4 bases from V and 2 bases from J; junction bases left unmatched: 13. TCR beta was sequenced from blood CD8+ and CD4+ T cells. Negative isolation yielded CD8+ and CD4+ T cells; FACS enriched TEMRA cells. Study conclusions and caveats: A relatively small number of individuals underwent TCR sequencing and HLA analysis.

On this clonotype: Its specificity is unknown.

Random hexamers were used to reverse transcribe about 0.45 to 1 ug of RNA. Amplification of TCR beta CDR3 by immunoSEQ multiplex PCR spanned 54 Vbeta and 13 Jbeta. TCRdb used MiXCR to reprocess the immunoSEQ multiplex PCR reads, holding one entry per CDR3 protein. The sample shows 120,000 to 150,000 distinct CDR3 sequences, 90% to 95% of them seen only once. Sequenced: CD8+ T cells from PBMCs. This receptor was identified in a human donor in good health. The chain employs TRBV24-1 and TRBJ2-1; TRBD1 aligns across 10 bases. In DNA, the CDR3 is TGTGCCACCAGTGACCCACGTGGGACAGGGGTCGATCCCTACAATGAGCAGTTCTTC. This gives the protein CATSDPRGTGVDPYNEQFF.